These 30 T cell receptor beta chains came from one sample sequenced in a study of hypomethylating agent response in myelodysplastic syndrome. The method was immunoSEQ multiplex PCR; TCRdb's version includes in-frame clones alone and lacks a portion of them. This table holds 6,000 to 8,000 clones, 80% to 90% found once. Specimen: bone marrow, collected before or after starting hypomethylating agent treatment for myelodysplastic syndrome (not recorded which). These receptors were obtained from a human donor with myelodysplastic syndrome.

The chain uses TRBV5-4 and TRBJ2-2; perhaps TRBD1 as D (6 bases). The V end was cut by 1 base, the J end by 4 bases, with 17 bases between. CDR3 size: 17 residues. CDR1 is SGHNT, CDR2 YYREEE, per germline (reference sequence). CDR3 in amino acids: CASSLFLGSRGTGELFF. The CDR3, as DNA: TGTGCCAGCAGCTTGTTCTTGGGGAGCAGGGGCACCGGGGAGCTGTTTTTT.

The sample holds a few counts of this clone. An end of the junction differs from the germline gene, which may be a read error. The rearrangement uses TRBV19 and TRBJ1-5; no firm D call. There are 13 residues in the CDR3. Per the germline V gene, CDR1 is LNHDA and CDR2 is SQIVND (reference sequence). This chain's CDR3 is CASGRSSSQPQHF. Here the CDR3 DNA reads TGTGCCAGCGGAAGGTCTAGCAGTCAGCCCCAGCATTTT. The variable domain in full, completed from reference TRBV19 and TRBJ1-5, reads DGGITQSPKYLFRKEGQNVTLSCEQNLNHDAMYWYRQDPGQGLRLIYYSQIVNDFQKGDIAEGYSVSREKKESFPLTVTSAQKNPTAFYLCASGRSSSQPQHFGDGTRLSIL.

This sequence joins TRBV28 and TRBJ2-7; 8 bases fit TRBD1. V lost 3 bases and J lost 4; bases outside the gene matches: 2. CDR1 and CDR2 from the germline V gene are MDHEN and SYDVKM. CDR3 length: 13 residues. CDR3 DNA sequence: TGTGCCAGCAGTTTCCGGGACAGGTACGAGCAGTACTTC. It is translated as CASSFRDRYEQYF. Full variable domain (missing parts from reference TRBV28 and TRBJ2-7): DVKVTQSSRYLVKRTGEKVFLECVQDMDHENMFWYRQDPGLGLRLIYFSYDVKMKEKGDIPEGYSVSREKKERFSLILESASTNQTSMYLCASSFRDRYEQYFGPGTRLTVT.

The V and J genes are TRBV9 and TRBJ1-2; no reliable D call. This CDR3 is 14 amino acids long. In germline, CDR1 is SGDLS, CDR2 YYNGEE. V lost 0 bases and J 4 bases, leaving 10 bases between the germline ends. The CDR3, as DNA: TGTGCCAGCAGCGTAGCCAACAACATCTATGGCTACACCTTC. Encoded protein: CASSVANNIYGYTF.

CDR3 DNA sequence: TGTGCCAGCAGCTTAAGGACTCATAATTCACCCCTCCACTTT. It encodes CASSLRTHNSPLHF. The chain combines TRBV5-4 with TRBJ1-6; no reliable D call. Germline V gene sequence: CDR1 SGHNT, CDR2 YYREEE (reference sequence). This CDR3 comprises 14 residues. The germline V and J ends were trimmed by 2 bases and 5 bases, with 8 bases remaining between them.

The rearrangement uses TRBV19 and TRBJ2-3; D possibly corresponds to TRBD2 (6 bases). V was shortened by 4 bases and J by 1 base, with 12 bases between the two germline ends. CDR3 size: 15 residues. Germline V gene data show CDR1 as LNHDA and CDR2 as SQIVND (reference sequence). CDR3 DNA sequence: TGTGCCAGTAGTACACGACTAGGAGGCACAGATACGCAGTATTTT. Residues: CASSTRLGGTDTQYF.

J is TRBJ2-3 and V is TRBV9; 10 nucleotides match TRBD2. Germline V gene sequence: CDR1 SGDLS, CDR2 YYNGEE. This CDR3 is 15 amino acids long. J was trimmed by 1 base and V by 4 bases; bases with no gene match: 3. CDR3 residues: CASSSGTSGTDTQYF. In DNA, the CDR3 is TGTGCCAGCAGCTCCGGGACTAGCGGCACAGATACGCAGTATTTT.

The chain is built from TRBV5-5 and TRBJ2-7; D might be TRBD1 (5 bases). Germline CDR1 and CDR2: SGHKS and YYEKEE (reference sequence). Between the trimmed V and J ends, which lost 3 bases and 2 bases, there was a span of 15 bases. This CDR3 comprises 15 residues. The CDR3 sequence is CASSYFTQDPYEQYF. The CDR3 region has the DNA TGTGCCAGCAGCTACTTCACACAGGACCCCTACGAGCAGTACTTC.

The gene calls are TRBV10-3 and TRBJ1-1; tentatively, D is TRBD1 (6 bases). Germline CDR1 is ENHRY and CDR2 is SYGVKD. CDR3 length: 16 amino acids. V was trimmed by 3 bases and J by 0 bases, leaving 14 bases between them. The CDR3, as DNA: TGTGCCATCAGTGAAGGGGGGGGCAGGTTGAACACTGAAGCTTTCTTT. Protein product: CAISEGGGRLNTEAFF.

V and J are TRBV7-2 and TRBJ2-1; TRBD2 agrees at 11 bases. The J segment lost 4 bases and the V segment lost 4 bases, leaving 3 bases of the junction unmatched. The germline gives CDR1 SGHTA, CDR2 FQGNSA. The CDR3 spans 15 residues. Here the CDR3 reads CASSSASGRYNEQFF. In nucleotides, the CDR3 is TGTGCCAGCAGCTCGGCTAGCGGGAGGTACAATGAGCAGTTCTTC. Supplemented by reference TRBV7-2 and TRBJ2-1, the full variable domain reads GAGVSQSPSNKVTEKGKDVELRCDPISGHTALYWYRQSLGQGLEFLIYFQGNSAPDKSGLPSDRFSAERTGGSVSTLTIQRTQQEDSAVYLCASSSASGRYNEQFFGPGTRLTVL.

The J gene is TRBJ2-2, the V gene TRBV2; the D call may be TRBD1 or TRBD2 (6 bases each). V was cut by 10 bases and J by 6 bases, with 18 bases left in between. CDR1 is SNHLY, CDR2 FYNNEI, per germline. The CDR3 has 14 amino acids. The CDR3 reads CATQKGGGSGELFF. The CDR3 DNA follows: TGTGCCACTCAGAAGGGGGGAGGTTCCGGGGAGCTGTTTTTT.

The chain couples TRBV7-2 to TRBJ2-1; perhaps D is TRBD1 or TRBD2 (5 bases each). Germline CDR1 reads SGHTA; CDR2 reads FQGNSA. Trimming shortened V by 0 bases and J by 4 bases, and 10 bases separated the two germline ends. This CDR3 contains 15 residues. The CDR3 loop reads CASSLAMGPYNEQFF. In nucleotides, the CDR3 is TGTGCCAGCAGCTTAGCGATGGGACCTTACAATGAGCAGTTCTTC.

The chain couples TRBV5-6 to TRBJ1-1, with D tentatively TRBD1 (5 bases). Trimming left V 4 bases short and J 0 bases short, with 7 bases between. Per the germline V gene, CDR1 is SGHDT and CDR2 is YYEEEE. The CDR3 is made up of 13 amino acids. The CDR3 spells CASSRDLNTEAFF. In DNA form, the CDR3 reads TGTGCCAGCAGCCGGGACCTGAACACTGAAGCTTTCTTT. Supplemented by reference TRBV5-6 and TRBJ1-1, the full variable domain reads DAGVTQSPTHLIKTRGQQVTLRCSPKSGHDTVSWYQQALGQGPQFIFQYYEEEERQRGNFPDRFSGHQFPNYSSELNVNALLLGDSALYLCASSRDLNTEAFFGQGTRLTVV.

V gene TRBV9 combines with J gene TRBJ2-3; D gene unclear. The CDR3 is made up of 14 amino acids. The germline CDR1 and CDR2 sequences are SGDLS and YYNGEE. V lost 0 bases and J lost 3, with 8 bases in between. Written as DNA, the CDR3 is TGTGCCAGCAGCGTAGGTGTGGCTACAGATACGCAGTATTTT. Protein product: CASSVGVATDTQYF. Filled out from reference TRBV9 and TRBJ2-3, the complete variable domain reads DSGVTQTPKHLITATGQRVTLRCSPRSGDLSVYWYQQSLDQGLQFLIQYYNGEERAKGNILERFSAQQFPDLHSELNLSSLELGDSALYFCASSVGVATDTQYFGPGTRLTVL.

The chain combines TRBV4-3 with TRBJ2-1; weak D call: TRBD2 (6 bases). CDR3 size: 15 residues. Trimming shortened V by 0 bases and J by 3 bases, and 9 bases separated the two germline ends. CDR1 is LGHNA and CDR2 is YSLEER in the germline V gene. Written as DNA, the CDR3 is TGCGCCAGCAGCCAAGAGGAGGGAGGCTACAATGAGCAGTTCTTC. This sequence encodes CASSQEEGGYNEQFF.

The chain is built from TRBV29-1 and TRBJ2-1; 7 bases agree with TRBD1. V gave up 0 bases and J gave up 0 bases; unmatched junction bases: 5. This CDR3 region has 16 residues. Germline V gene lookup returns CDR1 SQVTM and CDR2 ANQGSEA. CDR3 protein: CSVEEAGGFSYNEQFF. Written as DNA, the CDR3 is TGCAGCGTTGAAGAGGCAGGGGGATTCTCCTACAATGAGCAGTTCTTC.

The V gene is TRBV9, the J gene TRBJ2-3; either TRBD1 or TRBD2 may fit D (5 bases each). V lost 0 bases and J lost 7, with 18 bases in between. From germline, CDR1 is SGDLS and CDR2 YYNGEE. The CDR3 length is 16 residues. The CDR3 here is CASSVVQTGTLNTQYF. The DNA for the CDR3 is TGTGCCAGCAGCGTAGTGCAAACTGGGACCCTGAATACGCAGTATTTT.

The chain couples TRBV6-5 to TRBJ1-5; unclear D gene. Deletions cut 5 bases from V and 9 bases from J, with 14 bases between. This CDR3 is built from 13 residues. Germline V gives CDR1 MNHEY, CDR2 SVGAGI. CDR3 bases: TGTGCCAGCAGTATCAGGAGGGAGCGGCCCCAGCATTTT. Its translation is CASSIRRERPQHF.

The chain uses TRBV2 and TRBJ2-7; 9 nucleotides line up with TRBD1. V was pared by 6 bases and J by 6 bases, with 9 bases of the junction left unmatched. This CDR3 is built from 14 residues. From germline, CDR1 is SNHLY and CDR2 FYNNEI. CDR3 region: CASSVDRGSAEQYF. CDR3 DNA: TGTGCCAGCAGCGTAGACAGGGGGTCGGCCGAGCAGTACTTC.

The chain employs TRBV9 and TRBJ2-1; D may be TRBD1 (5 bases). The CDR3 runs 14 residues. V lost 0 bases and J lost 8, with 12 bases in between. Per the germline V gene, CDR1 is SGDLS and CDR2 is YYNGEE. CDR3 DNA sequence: TGTGCCAGCAGCGTAGTCGGACAATCTCATGAGCAGTTCTTC. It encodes CASSVVGQSHEQFF.

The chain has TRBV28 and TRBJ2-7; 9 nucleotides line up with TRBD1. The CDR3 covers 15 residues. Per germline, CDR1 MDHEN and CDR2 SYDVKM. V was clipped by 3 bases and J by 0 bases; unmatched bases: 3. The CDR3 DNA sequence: TGTGCCAGCAGTTTCGGGACAGGGAGCTCCTACGAGCAGTACTTC. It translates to CASSFGTGSSYEQYF.

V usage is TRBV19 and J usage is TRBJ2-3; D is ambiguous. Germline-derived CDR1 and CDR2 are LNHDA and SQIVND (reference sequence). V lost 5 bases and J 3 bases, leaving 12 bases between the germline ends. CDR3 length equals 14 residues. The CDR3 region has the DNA TGTGCCAGTAGTCCCTCCCTGATAACAGATACGCAGTATTTT. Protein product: CASSPSLITDTQYF.

The CDR3 here is CASSINRAGSYEQYF. DNA of the CDR3: TGTGCCAGTAGTATAAATAGAGCGGGGTCCTACGAGCAGTACTTC. The rearrangement joins TRBV19 to TRBJ2-7, with 7 bases lining up with TRBD2. Losses at the gene ends were 2 bases for V and 1 base for J; bases not matched to a gene: 5. The V gene's germline CDR1 is LNHDA and CDR2 SQIVND (reference sequence). This CDR3 comprises 15 residues.

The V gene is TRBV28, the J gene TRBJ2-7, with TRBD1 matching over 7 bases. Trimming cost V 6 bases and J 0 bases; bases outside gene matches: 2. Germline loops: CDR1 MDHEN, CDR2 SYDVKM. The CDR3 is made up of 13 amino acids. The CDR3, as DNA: TGTGCCAGCAGCTGGGACAGCTCCTACGAGCAGTACTTC. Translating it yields CASSWDSSYEQYF.

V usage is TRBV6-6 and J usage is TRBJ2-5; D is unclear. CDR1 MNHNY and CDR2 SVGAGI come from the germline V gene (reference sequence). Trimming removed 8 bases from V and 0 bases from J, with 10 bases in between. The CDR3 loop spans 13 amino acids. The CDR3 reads CASRGRNQETQYF. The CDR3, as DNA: TGTGCCAGCCGTGGACGGAACCAAGAGACCCAGTACTTC.

CDR3 in amino acids: CASSIAVRNYEQYF. In DNA form, the CDR3 reads TGTGCCAGCAGTATAGCGGTGAGAAACTACGAGCAGTACTTC. The V gene is TRBV7-9, the J gene TRBJ2-7, with D perhaps matching TRBD2 (6 bases). This CDR3 is built from 14 residues. Between the trimmed V and J ends, which lost 6 bases and 3 bases, there was a span of 15 bases. Germline V lookup: CDR1 SEHNR, CDR2 FQNEAQ (reference sequence).

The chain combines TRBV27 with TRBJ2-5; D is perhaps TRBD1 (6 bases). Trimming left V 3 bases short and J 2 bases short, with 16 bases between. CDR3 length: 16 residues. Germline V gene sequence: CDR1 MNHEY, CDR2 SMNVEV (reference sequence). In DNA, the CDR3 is TGTGCCAGCAGTTTGACAGGCTATTCGAGGCAAGAGACCCAGTACTTC. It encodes CASSLTGYSRQETQYF.

The CDR3 protein is CASSFSTTEQYF. CDR3 nucleotides: TGTGCCAGCAGCTTCTCTACTACCGAGCAGTACTTC. The genes are TRBV7-9 and TRBJ2-7; D remains ambiguous. CDR1 SEHNR and CDR2 FQNEAQ come from the germline V gene (reference sequence). CDR3 length: 12 residues. V lost 3 bases, J lost 6 bases, and 9 bases lay in between.

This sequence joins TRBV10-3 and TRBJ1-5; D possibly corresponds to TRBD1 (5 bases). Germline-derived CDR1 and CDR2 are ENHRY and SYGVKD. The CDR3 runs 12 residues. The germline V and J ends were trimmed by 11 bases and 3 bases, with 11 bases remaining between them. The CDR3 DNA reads TGTGCCGTCGGGACCGACAATCAGCCCCAGCATTTT. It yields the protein CAVGTDNQPQHF.

The DNA for the CDR3 is TGTGCCAGCAGTTTGATGGTGAACACCGGGGAGCTGTTTTTT. Translation: CASSLMVNTGELFF. The V call is TRBV28, the J call TRBJ2-2, with no clear D. V was pared by 3 bases and J by 1 base, with 6 bases between. CDR1 MDHEN and CDR2 SYDVKM come from the germline V gene. The CDR3 has 14 residues. Combining the CDR3 with reference TRBV28 and TRBJ2-2 gives the whole variable domain DVKVTQSSRYLVKRTGEKVFLECVQDMDHENMFWYRQDPGLGLRLIYFSYDVKMKEKGDIPEGYSVSREKKERFSLILESASTNQTSMYLCASSLMVNTGELFFGEGSRLTVL.